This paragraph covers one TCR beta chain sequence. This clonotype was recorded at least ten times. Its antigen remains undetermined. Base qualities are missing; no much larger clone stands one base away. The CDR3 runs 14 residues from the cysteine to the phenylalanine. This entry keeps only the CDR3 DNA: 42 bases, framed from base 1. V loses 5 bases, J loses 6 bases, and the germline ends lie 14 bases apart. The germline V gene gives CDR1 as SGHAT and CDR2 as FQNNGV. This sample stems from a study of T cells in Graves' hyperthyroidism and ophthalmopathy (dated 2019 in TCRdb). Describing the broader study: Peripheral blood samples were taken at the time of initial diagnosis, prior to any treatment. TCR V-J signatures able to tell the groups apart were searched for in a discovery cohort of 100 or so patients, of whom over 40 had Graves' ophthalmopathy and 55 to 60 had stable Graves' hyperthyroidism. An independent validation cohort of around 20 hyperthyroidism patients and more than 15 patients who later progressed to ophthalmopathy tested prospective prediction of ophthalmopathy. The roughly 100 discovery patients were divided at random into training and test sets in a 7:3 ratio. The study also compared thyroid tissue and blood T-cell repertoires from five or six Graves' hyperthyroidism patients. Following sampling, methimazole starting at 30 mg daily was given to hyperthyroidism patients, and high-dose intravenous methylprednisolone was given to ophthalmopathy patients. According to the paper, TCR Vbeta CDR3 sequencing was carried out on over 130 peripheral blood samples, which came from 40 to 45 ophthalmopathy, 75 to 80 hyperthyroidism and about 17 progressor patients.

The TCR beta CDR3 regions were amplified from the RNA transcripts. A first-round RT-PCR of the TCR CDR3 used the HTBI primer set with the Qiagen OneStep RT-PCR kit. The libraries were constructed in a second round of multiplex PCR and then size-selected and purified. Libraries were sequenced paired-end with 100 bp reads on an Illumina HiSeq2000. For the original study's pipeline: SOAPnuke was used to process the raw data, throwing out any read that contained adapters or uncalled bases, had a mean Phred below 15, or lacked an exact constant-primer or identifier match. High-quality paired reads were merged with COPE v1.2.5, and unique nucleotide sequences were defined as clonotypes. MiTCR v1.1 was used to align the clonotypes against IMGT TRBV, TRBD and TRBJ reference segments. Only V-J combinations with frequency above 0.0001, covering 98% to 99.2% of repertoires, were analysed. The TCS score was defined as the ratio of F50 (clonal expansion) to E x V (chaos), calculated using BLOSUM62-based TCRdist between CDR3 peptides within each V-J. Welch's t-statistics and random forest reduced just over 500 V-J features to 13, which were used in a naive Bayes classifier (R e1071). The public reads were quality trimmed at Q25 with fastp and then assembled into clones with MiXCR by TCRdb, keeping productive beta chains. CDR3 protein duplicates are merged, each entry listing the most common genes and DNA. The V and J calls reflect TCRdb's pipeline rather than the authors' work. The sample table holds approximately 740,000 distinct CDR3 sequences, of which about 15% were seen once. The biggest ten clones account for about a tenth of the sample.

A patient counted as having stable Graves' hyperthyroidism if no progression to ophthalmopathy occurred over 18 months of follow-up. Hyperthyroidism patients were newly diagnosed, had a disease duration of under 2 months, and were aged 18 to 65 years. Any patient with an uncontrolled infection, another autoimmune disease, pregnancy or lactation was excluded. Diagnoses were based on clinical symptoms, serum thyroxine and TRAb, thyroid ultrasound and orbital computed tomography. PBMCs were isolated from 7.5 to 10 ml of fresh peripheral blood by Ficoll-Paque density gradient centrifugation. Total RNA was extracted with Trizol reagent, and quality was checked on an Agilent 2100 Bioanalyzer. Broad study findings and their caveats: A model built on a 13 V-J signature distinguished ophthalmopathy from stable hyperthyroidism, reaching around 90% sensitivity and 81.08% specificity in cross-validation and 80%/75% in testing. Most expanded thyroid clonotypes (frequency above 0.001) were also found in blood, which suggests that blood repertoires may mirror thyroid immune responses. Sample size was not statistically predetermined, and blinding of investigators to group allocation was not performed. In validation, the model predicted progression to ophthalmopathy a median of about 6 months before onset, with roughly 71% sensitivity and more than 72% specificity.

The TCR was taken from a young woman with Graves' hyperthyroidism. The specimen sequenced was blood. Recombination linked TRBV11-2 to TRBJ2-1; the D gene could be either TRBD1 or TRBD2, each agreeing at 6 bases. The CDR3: CASSPSRGRNEQFF. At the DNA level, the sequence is TGTGCCAGCAGCCCCAGCCGGGGGCGCAATGAGCAGTTCTTC.